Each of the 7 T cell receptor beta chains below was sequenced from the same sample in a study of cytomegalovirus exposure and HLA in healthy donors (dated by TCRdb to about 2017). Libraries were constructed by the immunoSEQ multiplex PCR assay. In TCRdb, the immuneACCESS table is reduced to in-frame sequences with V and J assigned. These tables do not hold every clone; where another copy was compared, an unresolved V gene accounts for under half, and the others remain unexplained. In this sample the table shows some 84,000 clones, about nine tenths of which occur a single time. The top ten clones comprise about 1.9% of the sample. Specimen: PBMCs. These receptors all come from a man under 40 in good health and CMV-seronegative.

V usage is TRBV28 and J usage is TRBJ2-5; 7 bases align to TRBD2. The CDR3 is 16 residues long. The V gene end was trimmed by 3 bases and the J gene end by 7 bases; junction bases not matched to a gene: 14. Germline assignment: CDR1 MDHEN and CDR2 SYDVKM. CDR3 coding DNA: TGTGCCAGCAGTTTGACCCCCTGGGGGGGGTCAGGGACCCAGTACTTC. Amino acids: CASSLTPWGGSGTQYF.

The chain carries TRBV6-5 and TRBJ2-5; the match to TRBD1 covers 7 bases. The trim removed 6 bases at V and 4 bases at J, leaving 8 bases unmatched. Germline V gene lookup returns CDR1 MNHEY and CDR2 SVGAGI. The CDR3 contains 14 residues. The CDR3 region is CASRPQGVRETQYF. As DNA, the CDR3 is TGTGCCAGCAGGCCCCAGGGGGTTCGAGAGACCCAGTACTTC.

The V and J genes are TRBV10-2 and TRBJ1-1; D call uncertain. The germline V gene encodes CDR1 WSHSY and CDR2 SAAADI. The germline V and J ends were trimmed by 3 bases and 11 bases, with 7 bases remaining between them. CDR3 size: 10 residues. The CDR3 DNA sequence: TGCGCCAGCAGTGATACGCGGGCTTTCTTT. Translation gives CASSDTRAFF.

CDR3 in amino acids: CASSFTSGSIGELFF. DNA for the CDR3: TGTGCCAGCAGTTTTACTAGCGGGAGTATCGGGGAGCTGTTTTTT. V is TRBV27 and J is TRBJ2-2, with TRBD2 matching over 11 bases. Per germline, CDR1 MNHEY and CDR2 SMNVEV (reference sequence). The CDR3 has 15 residues. The trim removed 3 bases at V and 7 bases at J, leaving 4 bases unmatched.

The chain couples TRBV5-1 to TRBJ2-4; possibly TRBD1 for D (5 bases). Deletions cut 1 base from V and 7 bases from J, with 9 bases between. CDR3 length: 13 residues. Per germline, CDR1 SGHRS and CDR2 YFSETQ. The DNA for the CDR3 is TGCGCCAGCAGCTTGCCAGGGAACAACATTCAGTACTTC. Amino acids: CASSLPGNNIQYF.

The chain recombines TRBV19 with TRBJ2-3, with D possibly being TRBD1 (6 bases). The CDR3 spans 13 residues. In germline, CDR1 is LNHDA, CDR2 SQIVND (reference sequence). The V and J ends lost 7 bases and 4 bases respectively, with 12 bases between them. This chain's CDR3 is CASKVQGADTQYF. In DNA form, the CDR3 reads TGTGCCAGTAAGGTACAGGGTGCAGATACGCAGTATTTT.

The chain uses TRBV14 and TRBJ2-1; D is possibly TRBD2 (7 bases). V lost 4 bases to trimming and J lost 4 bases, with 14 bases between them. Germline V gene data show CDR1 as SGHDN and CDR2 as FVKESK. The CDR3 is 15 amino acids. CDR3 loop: CASSRWGGAYNEQFF. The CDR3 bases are TGTGCCAGCAGCCGATGGGGGGGGGCATACAATGAGCAGTTCTTC. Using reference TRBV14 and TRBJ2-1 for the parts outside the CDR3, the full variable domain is EAGVTQFPSHSVIEKGQTVTLRCDPISGHDNLYWYRRVMGKEIKFLLHFVKESKQDESGMPNNRFLAERTGGTYSTLKVQPAELEDSGVYFCASSRWGGAYNEQFFGPGTRLTVL.